One and the same sample provided the 20 T cell receptor beta chains below, sequenced in a study of PD-1 and CTLA-4 blockade in melanoma. The protocol was immunoSEQ multiplex PCR, while the TCRdb copy is restricted to in-frame clones and leaves out a portion. The table has some 11,000 clones, around 82% seen once. The material sequenced was CD8+ T cells from peripheral blood, taken from a patient given anti-PD-1 treatment. Receptors originate from a human donor with melanoma.

V usage is TRBV7-9 and J usage is TRBJ2-4; D remains ambiguous. The CDR3 totals 15 residues. Germline values: CDR1 SEHNR, CDR2 FQNEAQ (reference sequence). The germline V and J ends were trimmed by 1 base and 0 bases, with 7 bases remaining between them. Written as DNA, the CDR3 is TGTGCCAGCAGCTTAGTCGGCGGAGCCAAAAACATTCAGTACTTC. The encoded protein is CASSLVGGAKNIQYF.

This clone has only a few counts. The genes are TRBV11-3 and TRBJ2-1, with a possible D match to TRBD2 (6 bases). V lost 4 bases, J lost 8 bases, and 21 bases lay in between. The CDR3 spans 16 residues. Germline CDR1 and CDR2: SGHNT and YENEEA. CDR3 sequence reads: CASSSRGSPPFDEQFF. CDR3 DNA: TGTGCCAGCAGCTCCCGGGGGTCCCCCCCTTTTGATGAGCAGTTCTTC.

This chain links TRBV4-3 with TRBJ2-3; D gene ambiguous. The CDR3 is 15 residues long. V lost 0 bases, J lost 1 base, and 8 bases lay in between. Germline V gene data show CDR1 as LGHNA and CDR2 as YSLEER. CDR3 in DNA: TGCGCCAGCAGCCAAGAGGCAAGGGGCACAGATACGCAGTATTTT. This codes for CASSQEARGTDTQYF.

This clone was recorded a few times. The chain recombines TRBV2 with TRBJ2-1, with D possibly TRBD2 on 6 matching bases. Germline V CDR1 and CDR2: SNHLY, FYNNEI. The germline V and J ends were trimmed by 3 bases and 7 bases, with 10 bases remaining between them. The CDR3 extends over 13 amino acids. The CDR3 sequence is CASSEGTFNEQFF. The CDR3 nucleotides read TGTGCCAGCAGTGAGGGGACTTTTAATGAGCAGTTCTTC.

The chain is built from TRBV3-1 (or the pseudogene TRBV3-2) and TRBJ2-4, with D perhaps matching TRBD1 or TRBD2 (5 bases each). With 0 bases removed from V and 6 bases from J, the gap between germline ends came to 15 bases. This CDR3 is 16 amino acids long. Germline values: CDR1 LGHDT, CDR2 YNNKEL (reference sequence). CDR3 sequence reads: CASSQERGPKANIQYF. CDR3 in DNA: TGTGCCAGCAGCCAAGAAAGGGGACCCAAAGCAAACATTCAGTACTTC.

This clone has a handful of counts. The chain employs TRBV10-3 and TRBJ2-1; 10 bases line up with TRBD1. Germline V gene data show CDR1 as ENHRY and CDR2 as SYGVKD. The CDR3 covers 17 residues. The V segment lost 0 bases and the J segment 8 bases; nucleotides outside the gene matches: 10. The CDR3 loop reads CAISESTVTGGRDEQFF. The CDR3 coding sequence is TGTGCCATCAGTGAGTCGACCGTGACAGGGGGCAGGGATGAGCAGTTCTTC.

The genes are TRBV7-9 and TRBJ1-4, with TRBD1 as a possible D gene (6 bases). The CDR3 extends over 16 amino acids. Germline CDR1 reads SEHNR; CDR2 reads FQNEAQ (reference sequence). V gave up 4 bases and J gave up 0 bases, with 12 bases separating them. The chain's CDR3 is CASSSWTDSTNEKLFF. Here the CDR3 DNA reads TGTGCCAGCAGCTCATGGACAGATTCAACTAATGAAAAACTGTTTTTT.

J is TRBJ2-2 and V is TRBV4-3; 7 positions agree with TRBD1. The CDR3 loop spans 15 amino acids. Trimming took 4 bases from V and 0 from J; bases not matched to a gene: 2. CDR1 and CDR2 from the germline V gene are LGHNA and YSLEER. The CDR3, as DNA: TGCGCCAGCAGCCTGGGGACAGCGAACACCGGGGAGCTGTTTTTT. Its protein is CASSLGTANTGELFF.

This chain connects TRBV18 to TRBJ1-3; D ambiguous. Trimming stripped 2 bases from V and 0 bases from J, with 8 bases between. Germline V gene lookup returns CDR1 KGHSH and CDR2 LQKENI. The CDR3 extends over 15 amino acids. The CDR3, as DNA: TGTGCCAGCTCACCAGCACCGTACTCTGGAAACACCATATATTTT. The encoded protein is CASSPAPYSGNTIYF.

The J gene is TRBJ2-3, the V gene TRBV6-5; no firm D call. Germline V lookup: CDR1 MNHEY, CDR2 SVGAGI. The V end was cut by 0 bases, the J end by 6 bases, with 10 bases between. The length of the CDR3 is 14 residues. The CDR3 reads CASSYSNPPDTQYF. In DNA form, the CDR3 reads TGTGCCAGCAGTTACTCAAACCCCCCGGATACGCAGTATTTT.

V gene TRBV11-2 combines with J gene TRBJ2-7; D not certain. Trimming stripped 1 base from V and 7 bases from J, with 14 bases between. The CDR3 spans 14 residues. Germline CDR1 and CDR2: SGHAT and FQNNGV. The CDR3 coding sequence is TGTGCCAGCAGCTTAGTAGGTGGTGCTGGGGAGCAGTACTTC. Translating it yields CASSLVGGAGEQYF. Together with reference TRBV11-2 and TRBJ2-7, the CDR3 gives the full variable domain: EAGVAQSPRYKIIEKRQSVAFWCNPISGHATLYWYQQILGQGPKLLIQFQNNGVVDDSQLPKDRFSAERLKGVDSTLKIQPAKLEDSAVYLCASSLVGGAGEQYFGPGTRLTVT.

CDR3 nucleotides: TGTGCCAGTACCCAGGCGGGGTTCAGTGAGCAGTTCTTC. This sequence encodes CASTQAGFSEQFF. The V call is TRBV9, the J call TRBJ2-1, with a tentative D call TRBD2 (6 bases). Germline V gene lookup returns CDR1 SGDLS and CDR2 YYNGEE. The CDR3 sequence is 13 residues long. Trimming removed 8 bases at V and 9 bases at J, with 18 bases between.

This clone came up once. The rearrangement uses TRBV27 and TRBJ1-5, with no clear D. V shed 5 bases and J shed 4 bases, with 12 bases lying between them. The length of the CDR3 is 14 residues. The germline V gene encodes CDR1 MNHEY and CDR2 SMNVEV (reference sequence). CDR3 nucleotides: TGTGCCAGCAGTCCCCTCGACTCTAATCAGCCCCAGCATTTT. Amino acid sequence: CASSPLDSNQPQHF.

The CDR3 here is CASSPGVGTEAFF. DNA for the CDR3: TGTGCCAGCAGCCCGGGGGTAGGCACTGAAGCTTTCTTT. This chain joins TRBV9 and TRBJ1-1; TRBD1 might be the D (5 bases). Per the germline V gene, CDR1 is SGDLS and CDR2 is YYNGEE. V lost 4 bases and J lost 4, with 11 bases in between. This CDR3 comprises 13 residues.

Here the CDR3 DNA reads TGCGCCAGCAGCTCACGTCCGTCTAGTGCCGAAGGGACCTCCTACGAGCAGTACTTC. Encoded protein: CASSSRPSSAEGTSYEQYF. The chain couples TRBV5-1 to TRBJ2-7; possibly TRBD1 or TRBD2 for D (5 bases each). The CDR3 sequence is 19 residues long. Trimming removed 3 bases from V and 0 bases from J, with 25 bases in between. Germline values: CDR1 SGHRS, CDR2 YFSETQ.

The chain is built from TRBV7-2 and TRBJ1-1; D unresolved. The germline V and J ends were trimmed by 5 bases and 0 bases, with 13 bases remaining between them. CDR1 and CDR2 from the germline V gene are SGHTA and FQGNSA. CDR3 length: 15 residues. Written as DNA, the CDR3 is TGTGCCAGCAGCCCCTATCGGACGTTGAACACTGAAGCTTTCTTT. It is translated as CASSPYRTLNTEAFF.

This clone was counted a few times. The chain employs TRBV11-2 and TRBJ1-1; 8 nucleotides agree with TRBD1. The ends lost 0 bases at V and 0 bases at J; junction bases unmatched: 3. The germline V gene has CDR1 SGHAT and CDR2 FQNNGV. This CDR3 is 16 amino acids long. The CDR3 sequence: CASSLEVGQVNTEAFF. CDR3 nucleotides: TGTGCCAGCAGCTTAGAAGTGGGACAGGTGAACACTGAAGCTTTCTTT.

CDR3 residues: CASQEADTIYF. CDR3 nucleotide sequence: TGTGCCAGCCAGGAGGCGGACACCATATATTTT. This sequence joins TRBV12-3 or TRBV12-4 and TRBJ1-3; D gene ambiguous. The CDR3 is 11 residues long. V shed 8 bases and J shed 8 bases, with 10 bases lying between them.

This chain links TRBV7-8 with TRBJ1-6, with unresolved D. V gave up 4 bases and J gave up 8 bases, with 15 bases separating them. This CDR3 is 15 amino acids long. Looked up from germline, CDR1 is SGHVS and CDR2 is FQNEAQ. The CDR3: CASSSRVQRDSPLHF. The CDR3 bases are TGTGCCAGCAGCTCCCGGGTGCAGAGGGATTCACCCCTCCACTTT.

This clone is categorized as medium-sized. This chain uses TRBV5-6 with TRBJ1-5, with TRBD1 as a possible D gene (5 bases). CDR3 length: 17 residues. Germline V lookup: CDR1 SGHDT, CDR2 YYEEEE. The V end was cut by 4 bases, the J end by 0 bases, with 17 bases between. CDR3 protein: CASSRDSDSPSNQPQHF. The CDR3, as DNA: TGTGCCAGCAGCAGGGACTCAGATTCACCTAGCAATCAGCCCCAGCATTTT.